The sequence of this TCR beta chain was determined in a study of shared clonotypes between healthy human individuals. Profiling relied on immunoSEQ multiplex PCR, and the TCRdb table lists in-frame clones only, not all of them. The data contain some 2.4 million clones, 80% to 95% of them singletons. This CDR3 region has 15 residues. Trimming took 0 bases from V and 4 from J, leaving 11 bases between them. The V gene's germline CDR1 is MNHEY and CDR2 SVGAGI. V gene TRBV6-5 combines with J gene TRBJ2-3, with D perhaps matching TRBD2 (5 bases). The receptor was derived from a man younger than 35 in good health. Some clones in this sample may be carry-over from other donors' samples. Sequencing was performed on naive CD4+ T cells from PBMCs. Subset here: CD45RA+ positively selected. CDR3 region: CASSYSMRVADTQYF. In nucleotides, the CDR3 is TGTGCCAGCAGTTACTCGATGCGGGTGGCAGATACGCAGTATTTT.